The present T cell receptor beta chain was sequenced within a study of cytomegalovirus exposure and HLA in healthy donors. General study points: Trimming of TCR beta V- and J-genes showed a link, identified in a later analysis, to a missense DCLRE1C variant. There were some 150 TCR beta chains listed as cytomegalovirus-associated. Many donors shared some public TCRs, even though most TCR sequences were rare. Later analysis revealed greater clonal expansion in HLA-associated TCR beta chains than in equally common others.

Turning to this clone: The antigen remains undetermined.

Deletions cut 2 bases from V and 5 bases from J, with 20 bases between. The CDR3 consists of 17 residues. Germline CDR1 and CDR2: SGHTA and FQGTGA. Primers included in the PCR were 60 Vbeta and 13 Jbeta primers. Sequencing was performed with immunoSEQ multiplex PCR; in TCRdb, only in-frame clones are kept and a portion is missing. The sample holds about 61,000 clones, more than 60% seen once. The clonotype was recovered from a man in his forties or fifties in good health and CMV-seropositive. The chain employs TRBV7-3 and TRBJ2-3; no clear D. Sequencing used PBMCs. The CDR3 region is CASSLLSLAGPGDTQYF. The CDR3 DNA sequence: TGTGCCAGCAGCTTACTTTCGTTGGCAGGCCCTGGAGATACGCAGTATTTT.